There are a few counts of the clone carrying this T cell receptor beta chain. What it binds is not known. This entry comes from a study of T cell repertoires in cytomegalovirus infection. Study-wide background: HLA-C-restricted CMV epitopes, recently identified, and well-studied HLA-B-restricted ones were used by the study. Both a matching HLA type and CMV infection were indicated by public TCR beta signatures.

Study-level results: Carriers of CMV plus the relevant HLA were identified by cumulative public TCR beta family frequency. HLA-C-restricted TCR beta clonotypes specific for CMV led the ex vivo response.

TCRdb processed the reads anew with MiXCR; each CDR3 protein has one entry. The sample lists approximately 990,000 distinct CDR3 sequences; around 32% were seen once. Germline-derived CDR1 and CDR2 are LNHDA and SQIVND (reference sequence). The J segment lost 5 bases and the V segment lost 2 bases, leaving 7 bases of the junction unmatched. The CDR3 covers 15 residues. Sequenced here: cultured CD8+ T cells from PBMCs, sampled from culture after CMV antigen stimulation. The TCR comes from a human donor in good health (CMV status not recorded). Some clones in this sample may be carry-over from other donors' samples. The chain combines TRBV19 with TRBJ1-1, with 8 bases matching TRBD1. The CDR3 here is CASSISGRGRTEAFF. The CDR3 DNA is TGTGCCAGTAGTATAAGTGGCAGGGGGCGAACTGAAGCTTTCTTT.